The source of this T cell receptor (beta chain) is a study of blood T cell repertoires in COVID-19. Study-wide context: COVID-19 samples, acute and convalescent, were from the United States, Italy and Spain. From T cells, B-cell-depleted T cells, or PBMCs came the material, which was cDNA or gDNA.

The authors' processing: Nucleated cell counts were estimated from reference gene primer amplification. Assay: immunoSEQ multiplex PCR; the TCRdb copy retains only in-frame clones and omits some. The V and J calls and clone size are taken from that table; D and trimming were inferred from the DNA. The data show about 200,000 clones, almost 85% seen once. The sample holds one count of this clone. The CDR3 spans 16 residues. The V gene lost 3 bases and the J gene lost 0 bases, with 12 bases spanning the gap. The V gene's germline CDR1 is KGHSH and CDR2 LQKENI. The J gene is TRBJ1-3, the V gene TRBV18, with D perhaps TRBD1 (5 bases). This receptor was taken from a human donor with acute or convalescent COVID-19. The donor label of this sample is uncertain. Source material: peripheral blood. CDR3 residues: CASSPSGGSSGNTIYF. The DNA for the CDR3 is TGTGCCAGCTCACCTTCGGGGGGTTCCTCTGGAAACACCATATATTTT.